Described below is a single T cell receptor (beta chain) sequence and its context. This clonotype was picked up many times. Its antigen remains undetermined. Base qualities are not recorded, but no much larger clone differs from it by a single base. TCR beta CDR3 regions were amplified from RNA transcripts. The first round of RT-PCR for the TCR CDR3 was performed with the HTBI primer set and the Qiagen OneStep RT-PCR kit. Libraries were constructed in a second round of multiplex PCR, after which size selection and purification were performed. The libraries were sequenced on an Illumina HiSeq2000 using paired-end 100 bp reads. The source study handled its data this way. SOAPnuke was used to process the raw data, with reads discarded if the reads contained adapters or uncalled bases, had a mean Phred below 15, or lacked an exact constant-primer or identifier match. High-quality paired reads were merged with COPE v1.2.5, and unique nucleotide sequences were defined as clonotypes. Clonotypes were aligned to IMGT TRBV, TRBD and TRBJ reference segments using MiTCR v1.1. The analysis was restricted to V-J combinations with a frequency above 0.0001, which together covered 98% to 99.2% of the repertoires. The TCS score was defined as the ratio of F50 (clonal expansion) to E x V (chaos), calculated using BLOSUM62-based TCRdist between CDR3 peptides within each V-J. Welch's t-statistics and random forest reduced 500 to 650 V-J features to roughly 13, which were used in a naive Bayes classifier (R e1071). The public reads were quality trimmed at Q25 with fastp and then assembled into clones with MiXCR by TCRdb, keeping productive beta chains. Rows are combined by CDR3 protein, so each entry shows the most common genes and DNA. TCRdb's processing, not the study's, gives the V and J calls here. Recorded for this sample are around 420,000 distinct CDR3 sequences; about a sixth of them occurred a single time. The ten biggest clones cover 13% to 15% of the sample.

The record originates from a study of T cells in Graves' hyperthyroidism and ophthalmopathy (dated by TCRdb to about 2019). Turning to the overall study: Peripheral blood samples were taken at the time of initial diagnosis, prior to any treatment. TCR V-J signatures able to tell the groups apart were searched for in a discovery cohort of some 97 patients, of whom approximately 40 had Graves' ophthalmopathy and around 57 had stable Graves' hyperthyroidism. Whether ophthalmopathy could be predicted prospectively was tested in an independent validation cohort made up of about 18 hyperthyroidism patients plus 17 patients who later progressed to ophthalmopathy. Thyroid tissue and blood T-cell repertoires from six Graves' hyperthyroidism patients were also compared in the study. Following sampling, methimazole starting at 30 mg daily was given to hyperthyroidism patients, and high-dose intravenous methylprednisolone was given to ophthalmopathy patients. The paper describes TCR Vbeta CDR3 sequencing of 120 to 150 peripheral blood samples, made up of 43 ophthalmopathy patients, roughly 75 hyperthyroidism patients and approximately 17 progressor patients. For training and testing, the 100 or so patients in the discovery cohort were randomly divided in a 7:3 ratio.

A patient counted as having stable Graves' hyperthyroidism if no progression to ophthalmopathy occurred over 18 months of follow-up. Hyperthyroidism patients were newly diagnosed, with disease duration under 2 months, and aged 18 to 65 years. Exclusion was applied to patients with uncontrolled infections, other autoimmune diseases, pregnancy or lactation. Clinical symptoms, serum thyroxine and TRAb, thyroid ultrasound, and orbital computed tomography formed the basis for the diagnoses. PBMCs were isolated from about 9.2 ml of fresh peripheral blood by Ficoll-Paque density gradient centrifugation. Total RNA was extracted using Trizol reagent, and RNA quality was assessed on an Agilent 2100 Bioanalyzer. CDR1 and CDR2, per the germline V gene (reference sequence), are DFQATT and SNEGSKA. Clipping removes 6 bases from V and 3 bases from J, with 6 as the unmatched junction base count. The CDR3 has 14 amino acids, counting the end cysteine and phenylalanine. Only the CDR3 part of the read is kept: 42 bases, read in frame from the first base.

The investigation overall reported the following: During validation, the model predicted progression to ophthalmopathy a median of around 7 months ahead of onset, with around 71% sensitivity and 72.22% specificity. No statistical method was used to fix the sample size in advance, and group allocation was not hidden from the investigators. Most expanded thyroid clonotypes (frequency above 0.001) were also detected in blood, suggesting blood repertoires may reflect thyroid immune responses. A model built on a 13 V-J signature distinguished ophthalmopathy from stable hyperthyroidism, reaching 87.88% sensitivity and about 81% specificity in cross-validation and 80%/75% in testing.

The clonotype comes from a woman between 18 and 30 years old with Graves' hyperthyroidism. The rearrangement combines TRBV20-1 with TRBJ2-7; 12 bases in the middle match TRBD2. Specimen: blood. In nucleotides, the sequence is TGCAGTGCCCCCAGGACTAGCGGGAACTACGAGCAGTACTTC. Its coded protein is CSAPRTSGNYEQYF.